The clone carrying this T cell receptor beta chain turned up a few times. The antigen is not known. Expressed TCRB transcripts were sequenced because the isolated RNA had all been reverse transcribed beforehand. Measured with immunoSEQ multiplex PCR; TCRdb has only the in-frame clones, and not every one. The repertoire holds more than 150,000 clones, with less than 9.5% as singletons. The record originates from a study of beta chain features in type 1 diabetes. For the study at large: Sorted cells, roughly 98,000,000 in number, were examined across all samples. Overall study results and limits: VDJ junctions in type 1 diabetes patients carried more deletions and fewer insertions. Sampled from patients, naive, central memory and Treg TCRB repertoires appeared more similar than those sampled from healthy donors.

The ends were cut back, 6 bases at V and 7 bases at J, with 12 bases in the middle. CDR1 is WNHNN and CDR2 is SYGVQD in the germline V gene (reference sequence). The CDR3 extends over 12 amino acids. The chain joins TRBV10-1 to TRBJ1-2; D is unclear. The source is a woman aged 18-35 years in good health. Sequenced material: central memory CD4+ T cells from blood. CDR3 nucleotides: TGCGCCAGCAGACAGCGGTGTTCTGGCTACACCTTC. This encodes CASRQRCSGYTF.